These 29 T cell receptor beta chains share one sample of origin, sequenced in a study of cytomegalovirus exposure and HLA in healthy donors. Primers for the PCR totalled 60 Vbeta and 13 Jbeta. Here immunoSEQ multiplex PCR was the method, and the copy in TCRdb shows in-frame clones only, minus some. The sample holds approximately 200,000 clones, roughly 79% seen once. The sample comprised PBMCs. The receptors were sampled from a man aged 30-40 years in good health and CMV-seronegative.

V and J are TRBV29-1 and TRBJ2-7; 10 bases are shared with TRBD1. V lost 4 bases, J lost 2 bases, and 2 bases stayed unmatched. The CDR3 contains 13 residues. Germline-derived CDR1 and CDR2 are SQVTM and ANQGSEA. For the CDR3, the DNA is TGCAGCGTTGTGGGACAGGGGCCCTACGAGCAGTACTTC. Translating it yields CSVVGQGPYEQYF.

The chain recombines TRBV10-3 with TRBJ2-7; a weak D match, TRBD2 (6 bases). V shed 4 bases and J shed 3 bases, with 7 bases lying between them. The germline gives CDR1 ENHRY, CDR2 SYGVKD. CDR3 size: 12 residues. Here the CDR3 DNA reads TGTGCCATCAGTGGGGACTTCTACGAGCAGTACTTC. Its protein is CAISGDFYEQYF.

The genes are TRBV29-1 and TRBJ2-7; the match to TRBD1 covers 8 bases. CDR3 length: 12 residues. With 4 bases clipped from V and 2 bases from J, the junction kept 1 base outside the gene matches. From germline, CDR1 is SQVTM and CDR2 ANQGSEA. This CDR3 reads CSVGQGTYEQYF. CDR3 bases: TGCAGCGTTGGACAGGGGACCTACGAGCAGTACTTC.

The chain carries TRBV18 and TRBJ1-1; D is unresolved. V lost 6 bases, J lost 4 bases, and 15 bases lay in between. The CDR3 is made up of 14 amino acids. Per germline, CDR1 KGHSH and CDR2 LQKENI. CDR3 in amino acids: CASSESSSSTEAFF. Written as DNA, the CDR3 is TGTGCCAGCTCGGAGAGCTCGTCGAGCACTGAAGCTTTCTTT. The full variable domain, in which reference TRBV18 and TRBJ1-1 provide the parts outside the CDR3, is NAGVMQNPRHLVRRRGQEARLRCSPMKGHSHVYWYRQLPEEGLKFMVYLQKENIIDESGMPKERFSAEFPKEGPSILRIQQVVRGDSAAYFCASSESSSSTEAFFGQGTRLTVV.

The chain uses TRBV7-6 and TRBJ2-7; 10 bases match TRBD1. J was trimmed by 3 bases and V by 5 bases; bases with no gene match: 1. This CDR3 is built from 13 residues. Germline values: CDR1 SGHVS, CDR2 FNYEAQ. The chain's CDR3 is CASSRTGGYEQYF. The DNA for the CDR3 is TGTGCCAGCAGCCGGACAGGGGGCTACGAGCAGTACTTC.

The V call is TRBV18, the J call TRBJ1-2; the match to TRBD1 covers 8 bases. Germline V gives CDR1 KGHSH, CDR2 LQKENI. The CDR3 runs to 13 residues. J was trimmed by 8 bases and V by 2 bases; bases with no gene match: 4. The CDR3 is CASSPEQGVGYTF. CDR3 sequence (DNA): TGTGCCAGCTCACCAGAACAGGGGGTAGGCTACACCTTC. Supplemented by reference TRBV18 and TRBJ1-2, the full variable domain reads NAGVMQNPRHLVRRRGQEARLRCSPMKGHSHVYWYRQLPEEGLKFMVYLQKENIIDESGMPKERFSAEFPKEGPSILRIQQVVRGDSAAYFCASSPEQGVGYTFGSGTRLTVV.

The chain couples TRBV19 to TRBJ1-2, with 7 bases fitting TRBD1. The V gene's germline CDR1 is LNHDA and CDR2 SQIVND (reference sequence). Germline trimming cut 5 bases from V and 4 bases from J; bases unmatched to any gene: 7. The CDR3 is 14 residues long. Written as DNA, the CDR3 is TGTGCCAGTAGTGCCGGACAGGAGGCCTATGGCTACACCTTC. As protein: CASSAGQEAYGYTF.

This clone was counted a few times. This chain links TRBV6-5 with TRBJ1-4; 7 bases agree with TRBD1. This CDR3 is built from 16 residues. Germline CDR1 and CDR2: MNHEY and SVGAGI. J gave up 2 bases and V 4 bases, and 7 bases lay outside the gene matches. CDR3 sequence (DNA): TGTGCCAGCAGTTCGGGACAGACCGCCACTAATGAAAAACTGTTTTTT. Amino acid sequence: CASSSGQTATNEKLFF.

This chain links TRBV7-9 with TRBJ1-5, with D uncertain. V lost 2 bases and J 1 base, leaving 12 bases between the germline ends. Germline V gene data show CDR1 as SEHNR and CDR2 as FQNEAQ (reference sequence). This CDR3 has 16 amino acids. Here the CDR3 DNA reads TGTGCCAGCAGCTTAACTAGCGGATCAAGCAATCAGCCCCAGCATTTT. Protein product: CASSLTSGSSNQPQHF.

This chain uses TRBV6-5 with TRBJ2-2; unclear D gene. The length of the CDR3 is 14 residues. Trimming took off 4 bases at V and 1 base at J, with 7 bases between the two ends. CDR1 and CDR2 from the germline V gene are MNHEY and SVGAGI. Written as DNA, the CDR3 is TGTGCCAGCAGTTCCCAGATGAACACCGGGGAGCTGTTTTTT. This encodes CASSSQMNTGELFF.

The chain recombines TRBV30 with TRBJ2-7, with D possibly being TRBD2 (6 bases). CDR3 length: 13 amino acids. Germline V gene sequence: CDR1 GTSNPN, CDR2 SVGIG (reference sequence). V lost 5 bases to trimming and J lost 3 bases, with 14 bases between them. The CDR3 spells CAWVKDGSYEQYF. In DNA form, the CDR3 reads TGTGCCTGGGTTAAGGACGGGAGCTACGAGCAGTACTTC.

The V call is TRBV11-3, the J call TRBJ2-5, with a tentative D call TRBD2 (5 bases). Trimming stripped 3 bases from V and 1 base from J, with 12 bases between. Germline V CDR1 and CDR2: SGHNT, YENEEA. This CDR3 comprises 15 residues. In DNA form, the CDR3 reads TGTGCCAGCAGCTTGGGGTCAGAGGGCCAAGAGACCCAGTACTTC. Residues: CASSLGSEGQETQYF.

This clone occurred once. The chain carries TRBV27 and TRBJ2-1; 11 bases align to TRBD2. V lost 6 bases to trimming and J lost 4 bases; unmatched junction nucleotides: 8. The CDR3 consists of 16 residues. CDR1 is MNHEY and CDR2 is SMNVEV in the germline V gene (reference sequence). Written as DNA, the CDR3 is TGTGCCAGCAGCATATATACTAGCGGGAGTTACAATGAGCAGTTCTTC. Its protein is CASSIYTSGSYNEQFF.

The chain combines TRBV19 with TRBJ2-7, with TRBD1 matching 7 bases. Germline trimming cut 7 bases from V and 2 bases from J; bases unmatched to any gene: 11. The CDR3 runs to 15 residues. Germline lookup yields CDR1 LNHDA and CDR2 SQIVND (reference sequence). This chain's CDR3 is CASTPGTVGTYEQYF. The CDR3 nucleotides are TGTGCCAGTACTCCCGGGACAGTTGGTACCTACGAGCAGTACTTC.

Of note for this clone: Germline is not matched at one junction end, which may reflect a read error. Other DNA sequences within the sample encode an identical CDR3. The CDR3, as DNA: TGTGCTAGCAGCAAACTAGCGGGAGGGCGGGGTGAGCAGTACTTC. Its protein is CASSKLAGGRGEQYF. This chain links TRBV6-5 with TRBJ2-7, with 13 nucleotides matching TRBD2. CDR1 and CDR2 (germline): MNHEY, SVGAGI. CDR3 length: 15 amino acids.

A single count supports this clone. V and J are TRBV19 and TRBJ2-7; 8 nucleotides agree with TRBD1. The ends lost 5 bases at V and 5 bases at J; junction bases unmatched: 11. Germline V lookup: CDR1 LNHDA, CDR2 SQIVND (reference sequence). This CDR3 is 15 amino acids long. The CDR3 loop reads CASSLFRGRLDEQYF. The CDR3 DNA reads TGTGCCAGTAGTCTCTTCAGGGGGCGTTTGGACGAGCAGTACTTC.

The rearrangement joins TRBV5-1 to TRBJ2-1, with 10 bases lining up with TRBD1. This CDR3 is built from 16 residues. Germline V gives CDR1 SGHRS, CDR2 YFSETQ. Germline trimming cut 7 bases from V and 9 bases from J; bases unmatched to any gene: 16. CDR3 residues: CASLKQRDRGIGEQFF. CDR3 in DNA: TGCGCCAGCCTGAAACAAAGGGACAGGGGTATTGGTGAGCAGTTCTTC.

The chain couples TRBV19 to TRBJ1-1; 9 bases align to TRBD1. V lost 3 bases to trimming and J lost 4 bases; unmatched junction nucleotides: 3. Looked up from germline, CDR1 is LNHDA and CDR2 is SQIVND (reference sequence). This CDR3 spans 14 amino acids. The CDR3 DNA reads as TGTGCCAGTAGTATTACAGGGGGCTTCACTGAAGCTTTCTTT. Translation gives CASSITGGFTEAFF.

The V call is TRBV19, the J call TRBJ2-6; D is possibly TRBD1 (8 bases). The CDR3 covers 17 residues. Trimming took 3 bases from V and 5 from J, leaving 17 bases between them. Germline lookup yields CDR1 LNHDA and CDR2 SQIVND (reference sequence). In DNA form, the CDR3 reads TGTGCCAGTAGTATCACCGGACAGGGACTAAGGGCCAACGTCCTGACTTTC. Its protein is CASSITGQGLRANVLTF.

The rearrangement joins TRBV2 to TRBJ2-7, with 7 bases that match TRBD1. V dropped 10 bases and J dropped 3; count of bases not matched to a gene: 9. CDR3 size: 13 residues. Germline lookup yields CDR1 SNHLY and CDR2 FYNNEI. CDR3 loop: CAIDDRAGYEQYF. The CDR3 nucleotides read TGTGCCATCGACGACAGGGCAGGCTACGAGCAGTACTTC.

V gene TRBV6-1 combines with J gene TRBJ1-4; 10 bases fit TRBD1. The CDR3 totals 15 residues. Germline CDR1 is MNHNS and CDR2 is SASEGT. V dropped 4 bases and J dropped 8; count of bases not matched to a gene: 7. The CDR3 DNA reads TGTGCCAGCAGTGTATCGACAGGGGGCCGGGAAAAACTGTTTTTT. Translated, it gives CASSVSTGGREKLFF.

The chain carries TRBV30 and TRBJ2-2, with D possibly being TRBD2 (6 bases). The V gene's germline CDR1 is GTSNPN and CDR2 SVGIG (reference sequence). This CDR3 comprises 10 residues. The V gene lost 5 bases and the J gene lost 8 bases, with 6 bases spanning the gap. CDR3 in DNA: TGTGCCTGGGGAGGGGGGGAGCTGTTTTTT. Translating gives CAWGGGELFF.

The chain is built from TRBV4-1 and TRBJ2-1; TRBD2 aligns across 7 bases. Germline values: CDR1 MGHRA, CDR2 YSYEKL. This CDR3 has 16 amino acids. J lost 4 bases, V lost 1 base, and 7 bases had no gene match. Here the CDR3 DNA reads TGCGCCAGCAGCCAAGTGGGGCTAGCGGAGTACAATGAGCAGTTCTTC. Translating gives CASSQVGLAEYNEQFF.

The chain has TRBV18 and TRBJ1-1; no clear D. Germline loops: CDR1 KGHSH, CDR2 LQKENI. The CDR3 length is 12 residues. V was pared by 0 bases and J by 8 bases, with 7 bases between. CDR3 sequence (DNA): TGTGCCAGCTCACCACCGGCGGGGGAAGCTTTCTTT. Residues: CASSPPAGEAFF.

The chain links TRBV5-1 to TRBJ1-3; 8 nucleotides align to TRBD1. V shed 3 bases and J 0 bases; nucleotides not matched to a gene: 5. The CDR3 has 16 amino acids. The germline V gene has CDR1 SGHRS and CDR2 YFSETQ. The CDR3 DNA reads as TGCGCCAGCAGCTCATCCGGGACAGGCTCTGGAAACACCATATATTTT. As protein: CASSSSGTGSGNTIYF.

This chain connects TRBV5-4 to TRBJ2-5, with TRBD1 identical over 10 bases. V dropped 4 bases and J dropped 7; count of bases not matched to a gene: 7. The CDR3 loop spans 14 amino acids. Germline values: CDR1 SGHNT, CDR2 YYREEE (reference sequence). CDR3 protein: CASSASGTGVTQYF. For the CDR3, the DNA is TGTGCCAGCAGCGCGTCCGGGACAGGGGTGACCCAGTACTTC. Using reference TRBV5-4 and TRBJ2-5 for the parts outside the CDR3, the full variable domain is ETGVTQSPTHLIKTRGQQVTLRCSSQSGHNTVSWYQQALGQGPQFIFQYYREEENGRGNFPPRFSGLQFPNYSSELNVNALELDDSALYLCASSASGTGVTQYFGPGTRLLVL.

J is TRBJ2-1 and V is TRBV7-2; D is possibly TRBD2 (5 bases). From germline, CDR1 is SGHTA and CDR2 FQGNSA. The CDR3 has 14 amino acids. V was trimmed by 1 base and J by 5 bases, leaving 9 bases between them. The DNA of the CDR3 is TGTGCCAGCAGCTTAGAGGCTAGCAACAATGAGCAGTTCTTC. This translates into CASSLEASNNEQFF.

CDR3 coding DNA: TGTGCCAGCAGTTCGGACTATCGGGATGAGCAGTTCTTC. It encodes CASSSDYRDEQFF. This rearrangement joins TRBV2 to TRBJ2-1; D may be TRBD2 (6 bases). The CDR3 extends over 13 amino acids. Germline values: CDR1 SNHLY, CDR2 FYNNEI. The V end lost 5 bases, the J end lost 8 bases, and 13 bases lay between the germline ends.

This chain links TRBV9 with TRBJ2-7; 7 nucleotides agree with TRBD1. V dropped 3 bases and J dropped 0; count of bases not matched to a gene: 3. The CDR3 runs to 14 residues. The germline V gene has CDR1 SGDLS and CDR2 YYNGEE. The CDR3 is CASSGRDSSYEQYF. CDR3 DNA: TGTGCCAGCAGCGGCCGGGACAGCTCCTACGAGCAGTACTTC. Together with reference TRBV9 and TRBJ2-7, the CDR3 gives the full variable domain: DSGVTQTPKHLITATGQRVTLRCSPRSGDLSVYWYQQSLDQGLQFLIQYYNGEERAKGNILERFSAQQFPDLHSELNLSSLELGDSALYFCASSGRDSSYEQYFGPGTRLTVT.